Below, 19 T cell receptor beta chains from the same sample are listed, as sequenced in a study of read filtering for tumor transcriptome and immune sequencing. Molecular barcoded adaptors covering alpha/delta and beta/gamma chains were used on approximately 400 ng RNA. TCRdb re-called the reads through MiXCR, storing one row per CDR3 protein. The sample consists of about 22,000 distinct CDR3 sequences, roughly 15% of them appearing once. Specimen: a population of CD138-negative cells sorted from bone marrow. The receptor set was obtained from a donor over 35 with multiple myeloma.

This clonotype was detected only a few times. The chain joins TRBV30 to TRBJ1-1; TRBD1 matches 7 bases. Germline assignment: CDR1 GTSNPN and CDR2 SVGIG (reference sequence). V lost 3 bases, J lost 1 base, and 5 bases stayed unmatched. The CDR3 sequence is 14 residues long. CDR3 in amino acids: CAWRSTGSNTEAFF. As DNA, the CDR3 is TGTGCCTGGAGGTCGACAGGGTCGAACACTGAAGCTTTCTTT.

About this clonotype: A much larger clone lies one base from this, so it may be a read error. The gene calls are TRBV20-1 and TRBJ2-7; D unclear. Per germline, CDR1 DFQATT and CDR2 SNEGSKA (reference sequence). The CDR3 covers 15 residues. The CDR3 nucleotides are TGCGGTGCTAGAGGTGTGTTGGACGCAGCCTACGAGCAGTACTTC. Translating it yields CGARGVLDAAYEQYF.

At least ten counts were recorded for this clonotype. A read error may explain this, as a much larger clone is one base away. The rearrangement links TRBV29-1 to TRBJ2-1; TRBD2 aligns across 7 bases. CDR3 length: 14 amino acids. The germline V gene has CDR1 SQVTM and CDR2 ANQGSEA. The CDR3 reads CSVDIAGIYNGQFF. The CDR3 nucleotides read TGCAGCGTTGATATAGCGGGCATCTACAATGGGCAGTTCTTC.

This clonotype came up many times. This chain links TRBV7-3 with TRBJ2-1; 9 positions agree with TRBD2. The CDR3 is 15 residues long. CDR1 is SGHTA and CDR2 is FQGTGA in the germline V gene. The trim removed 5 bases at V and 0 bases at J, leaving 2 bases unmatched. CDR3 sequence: CASSDSGSSYNEQFF. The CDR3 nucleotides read TGTGCCAGCAGCGATAGCGGGAGCTCCTACAATGAGCAGTTCTTC.

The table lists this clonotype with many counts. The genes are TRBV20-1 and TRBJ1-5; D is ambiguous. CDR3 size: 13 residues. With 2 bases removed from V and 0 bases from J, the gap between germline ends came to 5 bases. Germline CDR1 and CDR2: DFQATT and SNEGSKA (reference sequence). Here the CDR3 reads CSARRNSNQPQHF. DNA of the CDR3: TGCAGTGCTAGAAGGAATAGCAATCAGCCCCAGCATTTT.

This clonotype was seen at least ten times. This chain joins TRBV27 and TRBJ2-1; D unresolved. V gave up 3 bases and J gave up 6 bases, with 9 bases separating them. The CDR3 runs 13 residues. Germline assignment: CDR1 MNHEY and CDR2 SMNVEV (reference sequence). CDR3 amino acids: CASSFSPSNEQFF. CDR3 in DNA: TGTGCCAGCAGTTTTTCCCCTAGCAATGAGCAGTTCTTC.

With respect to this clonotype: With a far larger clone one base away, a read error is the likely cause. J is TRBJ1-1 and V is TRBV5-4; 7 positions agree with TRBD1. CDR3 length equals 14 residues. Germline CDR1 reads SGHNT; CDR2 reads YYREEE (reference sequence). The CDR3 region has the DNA TGTGCCAGCAGCTTTGACAGGGTGAACACTGAAGCTCTCTTT. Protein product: CASSFDRVNTEALF.

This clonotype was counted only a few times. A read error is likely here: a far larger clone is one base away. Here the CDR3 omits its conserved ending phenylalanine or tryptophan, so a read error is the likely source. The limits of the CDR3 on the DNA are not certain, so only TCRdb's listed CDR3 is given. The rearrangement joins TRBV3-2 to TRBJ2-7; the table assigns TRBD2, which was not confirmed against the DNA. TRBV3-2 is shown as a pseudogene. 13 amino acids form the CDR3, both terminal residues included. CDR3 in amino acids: CASSTREGYEQYL.

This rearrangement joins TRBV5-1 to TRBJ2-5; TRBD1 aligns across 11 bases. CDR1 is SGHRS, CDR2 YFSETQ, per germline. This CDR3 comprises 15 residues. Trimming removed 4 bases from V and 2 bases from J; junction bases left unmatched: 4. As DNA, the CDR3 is TGCGCCAGCAGCGTCGGGACAGGGGGACAAGAGACCCAGTACTTC. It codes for CASSVGTGGQETQYF.

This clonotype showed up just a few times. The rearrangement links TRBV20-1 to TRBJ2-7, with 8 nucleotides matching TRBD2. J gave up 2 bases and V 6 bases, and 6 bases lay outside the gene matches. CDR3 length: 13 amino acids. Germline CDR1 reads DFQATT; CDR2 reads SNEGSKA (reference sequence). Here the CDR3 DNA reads TGCAGTGCGCTCTTTAGCGGGGCCTACGAGCAGTACTTC. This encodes CSALFSGAYEQYF.

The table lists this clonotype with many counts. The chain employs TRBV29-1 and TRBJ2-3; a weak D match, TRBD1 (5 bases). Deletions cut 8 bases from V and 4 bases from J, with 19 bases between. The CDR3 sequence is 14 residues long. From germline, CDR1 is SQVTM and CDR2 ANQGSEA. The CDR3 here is CSTREASEADTQYF. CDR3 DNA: TGCAGCACCAGGGAAGCCTCTGAGGCAGATACGCAGTATTTT.

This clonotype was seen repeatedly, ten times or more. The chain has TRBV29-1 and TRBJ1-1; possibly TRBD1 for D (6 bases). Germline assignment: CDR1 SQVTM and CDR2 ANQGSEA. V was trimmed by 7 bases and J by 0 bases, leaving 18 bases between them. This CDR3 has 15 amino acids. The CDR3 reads CSAGSGQLMNTEAFF. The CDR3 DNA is TGCAGCGCGGGGAGCGGACAGCTAATGAACACTGAAGCTTTCTTT.

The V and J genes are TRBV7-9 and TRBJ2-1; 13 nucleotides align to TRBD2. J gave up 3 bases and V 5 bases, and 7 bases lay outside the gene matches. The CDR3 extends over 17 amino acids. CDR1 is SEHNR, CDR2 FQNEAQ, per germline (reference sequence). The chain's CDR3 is CASSATGTSGIYNEQFF. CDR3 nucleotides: TGTGCCAGCAGCGCCACCGGGACTAGCGGGATCTACAATGAGCAGTTCTTC.

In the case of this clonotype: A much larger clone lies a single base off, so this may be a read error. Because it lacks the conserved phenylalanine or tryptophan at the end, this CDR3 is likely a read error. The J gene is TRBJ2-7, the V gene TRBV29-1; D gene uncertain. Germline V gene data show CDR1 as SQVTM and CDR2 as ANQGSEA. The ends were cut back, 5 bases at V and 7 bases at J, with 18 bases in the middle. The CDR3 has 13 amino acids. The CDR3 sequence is CSVRLQMNGEQYL. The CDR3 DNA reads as TGCAGCGTTCGCTTACAAATGAACGGTGAGCAGTACCTC.

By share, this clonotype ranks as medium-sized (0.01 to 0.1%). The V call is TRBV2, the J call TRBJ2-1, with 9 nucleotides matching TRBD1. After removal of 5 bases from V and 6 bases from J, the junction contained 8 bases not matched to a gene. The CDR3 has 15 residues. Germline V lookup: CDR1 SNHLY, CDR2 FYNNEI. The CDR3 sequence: CASSTGQGTANEQFF. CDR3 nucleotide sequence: TGTGCCAGCAGTACCGGACAGGGGACGGCCAATGAGCAGTTCTTC. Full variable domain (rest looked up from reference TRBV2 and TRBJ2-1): EPEVTQTPSHQVTQMGQEVILRCVPISNHLYFYWYRQILGQKVEFLVSFYNNEISEKSEIFDDQFSVERPDGSNFTLKIRSTKLEDSAMYFCASSTGQGTANEQFFGPGTRLTVL.

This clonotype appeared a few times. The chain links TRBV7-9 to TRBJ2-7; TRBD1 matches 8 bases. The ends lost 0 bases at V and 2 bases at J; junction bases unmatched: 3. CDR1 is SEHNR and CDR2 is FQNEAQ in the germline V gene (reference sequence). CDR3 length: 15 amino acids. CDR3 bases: TGTGCCAGCAGCTTAGCGGGACAGGTCACCTACGAGCAGTACTTC. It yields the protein CASSLAGQVTYEQYF.

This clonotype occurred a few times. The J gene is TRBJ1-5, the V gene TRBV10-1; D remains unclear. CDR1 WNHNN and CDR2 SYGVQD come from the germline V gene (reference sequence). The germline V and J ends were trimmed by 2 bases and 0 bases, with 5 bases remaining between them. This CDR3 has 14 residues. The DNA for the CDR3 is TGCGCCAGCAGTGAGGGGGTTAGCAATCAGCCCCAGCATTTT. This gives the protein CASSEGVSNQPQHF.

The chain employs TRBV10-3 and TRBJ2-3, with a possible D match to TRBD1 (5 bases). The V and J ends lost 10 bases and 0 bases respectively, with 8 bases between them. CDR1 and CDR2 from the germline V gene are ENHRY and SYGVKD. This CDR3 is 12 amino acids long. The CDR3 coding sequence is TGTGCCACTGGGGCTAGCACAGATACGCAGTATTTT. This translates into CATGASTDTQYF.

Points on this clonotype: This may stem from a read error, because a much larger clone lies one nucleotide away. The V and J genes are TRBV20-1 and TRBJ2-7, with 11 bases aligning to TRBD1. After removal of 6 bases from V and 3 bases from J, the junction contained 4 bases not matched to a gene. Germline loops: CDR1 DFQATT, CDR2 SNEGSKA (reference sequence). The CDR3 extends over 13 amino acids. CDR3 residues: CSAPGQGGYEQYF. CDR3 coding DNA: TGCAGTGCCCCGGGACAGGGGGGCTACGAGCAGTACTTC.